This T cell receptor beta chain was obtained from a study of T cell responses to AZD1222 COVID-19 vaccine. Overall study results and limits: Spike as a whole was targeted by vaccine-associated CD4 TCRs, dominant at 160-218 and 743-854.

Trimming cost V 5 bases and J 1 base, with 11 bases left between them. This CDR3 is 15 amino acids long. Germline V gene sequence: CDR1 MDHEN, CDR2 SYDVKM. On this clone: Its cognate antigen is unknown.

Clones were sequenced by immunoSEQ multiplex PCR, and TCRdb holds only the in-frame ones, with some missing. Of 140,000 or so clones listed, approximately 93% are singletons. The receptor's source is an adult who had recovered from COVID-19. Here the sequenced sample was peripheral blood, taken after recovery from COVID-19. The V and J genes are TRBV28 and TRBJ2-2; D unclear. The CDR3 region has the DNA TGTGCCAGCAGTCCCACTCAAAAGAACACCGGGGAGCTGTTTTTT. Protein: CASSPTQKNTGELFF. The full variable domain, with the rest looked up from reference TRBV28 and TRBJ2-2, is DVKVTQSSRYLVKRTGEKVFLECVQDMDHENMFWYRQDPGLGLRLIYFSYDVKMKEKGDIPEGYSVSREKKERFSLILESASTNQTSMYLCASSPTQKNTGELFFGEGSRLTVL.